This T cell receptor beta chain was identified in a study of blood T cells in healthy people across ages. Study-level findings and limits: Comparison with aged donors showed that long-lived donors had more naive CD4+ cells and higher diversity.

This clonotype was seen repeatedly, ten times or more. Its antigen is unknown. V was trimmed by 7 bases and J by 5 bases, leaving 12 bases between them. The CDR3 sequence is 11 residues long. The germline CDR1 and CDR2 sequences are SQVTM and ANQGSEA. Drawn from each donor were ten milliliters of peripheral blood. PBMCs were isolated at a quantity of at least 7 million per sample. Primed by a sample-barcoded 5' primer and a J-beta primer mix, a second PCR proceeded for 7 to 11 cycles. TCRdb fed the 5' RACE reads into MiXCR, producing one record per CDR3 protein. Of around 940,000 distinct CDR3 sequences listed, roughly 47% are singletons.

The receptor was derived from a woman aged 55 to 70 in good health. The rearrangement uses TRBV29-1 and TRBJ2-7; D might be TRBD1 (5 bases). Sequencing was done on a sample of blood. The DNA of the CDR3 is TGCAGCGCACAGGTTCTAGACGAGCAGTACTTC. Translation gives CSAQVLDEQYF.